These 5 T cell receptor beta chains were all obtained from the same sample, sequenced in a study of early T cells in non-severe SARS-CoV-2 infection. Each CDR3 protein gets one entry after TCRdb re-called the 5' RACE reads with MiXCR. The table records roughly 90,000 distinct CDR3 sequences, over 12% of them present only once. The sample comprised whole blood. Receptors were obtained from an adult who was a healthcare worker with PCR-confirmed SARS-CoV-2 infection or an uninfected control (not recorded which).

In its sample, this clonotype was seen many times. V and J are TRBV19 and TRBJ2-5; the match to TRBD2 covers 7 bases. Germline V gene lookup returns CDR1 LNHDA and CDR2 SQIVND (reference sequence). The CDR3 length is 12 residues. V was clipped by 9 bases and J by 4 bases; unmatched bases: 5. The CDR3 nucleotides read TGTGCCAGACGACTAGCCCGAGAGACCCAGTACTTC. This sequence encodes CARRLARETQYF.

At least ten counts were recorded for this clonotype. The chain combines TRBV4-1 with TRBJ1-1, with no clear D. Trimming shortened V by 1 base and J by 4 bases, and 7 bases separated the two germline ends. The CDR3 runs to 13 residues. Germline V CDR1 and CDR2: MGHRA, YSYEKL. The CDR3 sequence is CASSQGGSTEAFF. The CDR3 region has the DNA TGCGCCAGCAGCCAAGGGGGTAGCACTGAAGCTTTCTTT.

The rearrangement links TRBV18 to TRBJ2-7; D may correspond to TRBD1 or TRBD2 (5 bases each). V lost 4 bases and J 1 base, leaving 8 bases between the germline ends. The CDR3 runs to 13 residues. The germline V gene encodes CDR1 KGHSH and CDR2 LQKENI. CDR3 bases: TGTGCCAGCTCACGGGACCAGTCCTACGAGCAGTACGTC. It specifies CASSRDQSYEQYV.

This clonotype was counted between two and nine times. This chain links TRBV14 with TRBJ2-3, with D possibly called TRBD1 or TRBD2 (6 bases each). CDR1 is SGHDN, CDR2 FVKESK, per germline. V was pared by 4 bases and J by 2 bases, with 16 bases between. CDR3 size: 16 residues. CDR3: CASSPLRGPITDTQYF. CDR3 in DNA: TGTGCCAGCAGCCCTCTCCGGGGGCCGATCACAGATACGCAGTATTTT.

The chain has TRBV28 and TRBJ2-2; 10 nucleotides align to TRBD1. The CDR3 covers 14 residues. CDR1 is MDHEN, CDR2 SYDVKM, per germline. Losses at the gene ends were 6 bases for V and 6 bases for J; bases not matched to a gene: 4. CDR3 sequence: CASRTGGRPGELFF. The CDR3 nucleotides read TGTGCCAGCAGGACAGGGGGCAGGCCCGGGGAGCTGTTTTTT.